This T cell receptor (beta chain) appears in the sequencing data of a study of T cell changes during pregnancy in multiple sclerosis. Clones were read by immunoSEQ multiplex PCR, and TCRdb kept only the in-frame ones, dropping some. The repertoire holds approximately 22,000 clones, with 85% as singletons. CDR1 is SGDLS and CDR2 is YYNGEE in the germline V gene. The length of the CDR3 is 16 residues. V gave up 0 bases and J gave up 7 bases; unmatched junction bases: 8. The chain links TRBV9 to TRBJ2-2; 8 bases fit TRBD2. Sample: CD8+ T cells from peripheral blood mononuclear cells, taken in the first trimester of pregnancy. This clonotype originated in a female donor in good health, enrolled as a control in a pregnancy study. CDR3 sequence reads: CASSVGPAGAGGELFF. CDR3 nucleotide sequence: TGTGCCAGCAGCGTAGGTCCAGCGGGGGCAGGCGGGGAGCTGTTTTTT.